These T cell receptor beta chains were read from a single sample in a study of shared clonotypes between healthy human individuals. The assay was immunoSEQ multiplex PCR, and TCRdb's table has in-frame clones only and misses some. The data contain about 2 million clones, less than 95% of them seen just once; the ten biggest clones take up under 1.5%. Sample: naive CD8+ T cells sorted from blood. The source of these receptors is a man younger than 30 in good health. CDR3s include the opening cysteine and the closing phenylalanine or tryptophan. Fields, in order: CDR3 length, V gene, D gene, clone size, J gene, CDR3 protein, CDR3 DNA. The D gene is left open where the match is weak. Size tells how often a clone was seen (once, few, many) or the class of an expanded clone, and some rows leave it out.

15,TRBV5-4,TRBD1,NA,TRBJ2-5,CASSPGTGMRETQYF,TGTGCCAGCAGCCCCGGGACAGGGATGCGGGAGACCCAGTACTTC
14,TRBV5-4,TRBD1,once,TRBJ2-7,CASSLARGQYEQYF,TGTGCCAGCAGCTTGGCCAGGGGACAGTACGAGCAGTACTTC
15,TRBV9,NA,NA,TRBJ2-5,CASSPDDGRGETQYF,TGTGCCAGCAGCCCTGACGACGGCAGAGGGGAGACCCAGTACTTC
14,TRBV7-3,NA,NA,TRBJ2-1,CASSLLSSVDEQFF,TGTGCCAGCAGCTTACTGTCTAGCGTCGATGAGCAGTTCTTC
12,TRBV2,NA,NA,TRBJ2-1,CASSDGWNEQFF,TGTGCCAGCAGTGACGGCTGGAATGAGCAGTTCTTC
15,TRBV4-3,NA,NA,TRBJ1-4,CASSQDFGGHEKLFF,TGCGCCAGCAGCCAAGATTTCGGGGGCCATGAAAAACTGTTTTTT
15,TRBV28,TRBD1,NA,TRBJ2-5,CASSPGTGLRETQYF,TGTGCCAGCAGCCCGGGGACAGGCTTACGGGAGACCCAGTACTTC
15,TRBV6-5,TRBD2,NA,TRBJ2-7,CASRREREEFYEQYF,TGTGCCAGCCGGCGGGAGCGGGAGGAGTTCTACGAGCAGTACTTC
14,TRBV27,NA,NA,TRBJ1-2,CASSLGGVGGGYTF,TGTGCCAGCAGTTTAGGTGGGGTAGGGGGAGGCTACACCTTC
14,TRBV7-6,TRBD1,NA,TRBJ2-7,CASSPTQGVYEQYF,TGTGCCAGCAGCCCGACCCAGGGGGTCTACGAGCAGTACTTC
12,TRBV6-1,TRBD2,NA,TRBJ2-7,CASNAGAYEQYF,TGTGCCAGCAACGCGGGGGCCTACGAGCAGTACTTC
14,TRBV5-6,TRBD1,once,TRBJ1-2,CASSGAGGVYGYTF,TGTGCCAGCAGCGGAGCAGGGGGCGTCTATGGCTACACCTTC
15,TRBV6-1,TRBD2,NA,TRBJ2-1,CASSDRTRGYNEQFF,TGTGCCAGCAGTGATCGGACTAGGGGCTACAATGAGCAGTTCTTC
14,TRBV10-3,NA,NA,TRBJ1-2,CAITGAGTNYGYTF,TGTGCCATCACCGGTGCAGGGACTAACTATGGCTACACCTTC
16,TRBV5-8,TRBD2,once,TRBJ2-1,CASIVGLALEDNEQFF,TGTGCCAGCATCGTAGGACTAGCCCTTGAAGACAATGAGCAGTTCTTC
13,TRBV6-1,NA,NA,TRBJ1-1,CAATHTGYTEAFF,TGTGCAGCAACACACACAGGCTACACTGAAGCTTTCTTT
12,TRBV5-6,TRBD2,NA,TRBJ2-7,CASSPGLGEQYF,TGTGCCAGCAGTCCTGGACTAGGCGAGCAGTACTTC
15,TRBV7-6,NA,NA,TRBJ2-7,CASSFRDGHSYEQYF,TGTGCCAGCAGCTTCCGGGACGGGCATTCCTACGAGCAGTACTTC
13,TRBV10-2,NA,NA,TRBJ2-7,CASSVNLSYEQYF,TGCGCCAGCAGTGTCAATCTCTCCTACGAGCAGTACTTC
15,TRBV27,NA,NA,TRBJ2-3,CASSLGDSATDTQYF,TGTGCCAGCAGTTTGGGGGATTCGGCCACAGATACGCAGTATTTT
15,TRBV9,TRBD2,NA,TRBJ2-7,CASSASGGPTYEQYF,TGTGCCAGCAGCGCCAGCGGGGGGCCCACCTACGAGCAGTACTTC
11,TRBV30,NA,NA,TRBJ2-7,CAWSVDHEQYF,TGTGCCTGGAGTGTAGATCACGAGCAGTACTTC
14,TRBV5-1,TRBD2,NA,TRBJ2-3,CASSLLAGADTQYF,TGCGCCAGCAGCTTGCTGGCGGGAGCAGATACGCAGTATTTT
15,TRBV5-6,NA,NA,TRBJ1-5,CASSLLQGPDQPQHF,TGTGCCAGCAGCTTGTTACAGGGTCCAGATCAGCCCCAGCATTTT
12,TRBV5-4,NA,NA,TRBJ2-1,CASSHSYNEQFF,TGTGCCAGCAGCCATTCCTACAATGAGCAGTTCTTC
15,TRBV27,TRBD2,NA,TRBJ2-7,CASRLLAGGTYEQYF,TGTGCCAGCAGGCTACTAGCGGGGGGAACCTACGAGCAGTACTTC
14,TRBV4-3,NA,once,TRBJ2-3,CASSRAFDTDTQYF,TGCGCCAGCAGCCGGGCGTTCGACACAGATACGCAGTATTTT
15,TRBV2,NA,NA,TRBJ2-2,CASSEGGSVSGELFF,TGTGCCAGCAGTGAAGGGGGGTCCGTAAGCGGGGAGCTGTTTTTT
16,TRBV6-1,NA,NA,TRBJ1-6,CASSENFWQLNSPLHF,TGTGCCAGCAGTGAAAATTTTTGGCAGCTTAATTCACCCCTCCACTTT
16,TRBV14,TRBD1,NA,TRBJ2-7,CASSQLDGTGEYEQYF,TGTGCCAGCAGCCAGTTGGACGGGACAGGAGAATACGAGCAGTACTTC
14,TRBV7-9,NA,NA,TRBJ2-7,CASSLPDGSYEQYF,TGTGCCAGCAGCTTACCCGACGGGTCCTACGAGCAGTACTTC
13,TRBV5-4,NA,NA,TRBJ2-7,CASSPGGVYEQYF,TGTGCCAGCAGCCCCGGGGGAGTCTACGAGCAGTACTTC
15,TRBV7-9,TRBD2,NA,TRBJ2-7,CASSGPSGNSYEQYF,TGTGCCAGCAGTGGCCCTAGCGGCAATTCCTACGAGCAGTACTTC
17,TRBV5-6,TRBD2,NA,TRBJ2-1,CASSFPMVAGGPNEQFF,TGTGCCAGCAGCTTCCCAATGGTAGCGGGGGGGCCTAATGAGCAGTTCTTC
14,TRBV5-1,TRBD2,NA,TRBJ2-5,CASRTITSGETQYF,TGCGCCAGCAGGACTATCACTAGCGGCGAGACCCAGTACTTC
13,TRBV5-4,TRBD1,NA,TRBJ2-7,CASSSGQTYEQYF,TGTGCCAGCAGCTCGGGACAGACGTACGAGCAGTACTTC
16,TRBV29-1,NA,NA,TRBJ2-1,CSVGGTRDKPSNEQFF,TGCAGCGTTGGAGGGACCCGGGACAAACCTAGCAATGAGCAGTTCTTC
16,TRBV7-2,NA,once,TRBJ2-1,CASSLVDGAEDNEQFF,TGTGCCAGCAGCTTAGTCGACGGCGCCGAGGACAATGAGCAGTTCTTC
13,TRBV6-5,NA,NA,TRBJ2-7,CASGIPTNYEQYF,TGTGCCAGCGGGATCCCCACCAACTACGAGCAGTACTTC
14,TRBV5-8,NA,NA,TRBJ1-1,CASSPTDMNTEAFF,TGTGCCAGCAGCCCTACAGACATGAACACTGAAGCTTTCTTT
17,TRBV7-9,TRBD1,NA,TRBJ2-5,CASSSNGQGWSQETQYF,TGTGCCAGCAGCTCCAATGGACAGGGCTGGAGCCAAGAGACCCAGTACTTC
16,TRBV13,TRBD2,NA,TRBJ2-1,CASSPQTSGVYNEQFF,TGTGCCAGCAGCCCCCAGACTAGCGGGGTTTACAATGAGCAGTTCTTC
14,TRBV5-4,TRBD2,NA,TRBJ2-7,CASSPWGLGYEQYF,TGTGCCAGCAGCCCGTGGGGACTAGGCTACGAGCAGTACTTC
15,TRBV2,NA,NA,TRBJ2-7,CASSEGPRDYYEQYF,TGTGCCAGCAGTGAAGGCCCCAGGGATTACTACGAGCAGTACTTC
14,TRBV25-1,NA,once,TRBJ1-5,CASSVPPPRLAQHF,TGTGCCAGCAGTGTCCCCCCCCCTCGGTTGGCCCAGCATTTT